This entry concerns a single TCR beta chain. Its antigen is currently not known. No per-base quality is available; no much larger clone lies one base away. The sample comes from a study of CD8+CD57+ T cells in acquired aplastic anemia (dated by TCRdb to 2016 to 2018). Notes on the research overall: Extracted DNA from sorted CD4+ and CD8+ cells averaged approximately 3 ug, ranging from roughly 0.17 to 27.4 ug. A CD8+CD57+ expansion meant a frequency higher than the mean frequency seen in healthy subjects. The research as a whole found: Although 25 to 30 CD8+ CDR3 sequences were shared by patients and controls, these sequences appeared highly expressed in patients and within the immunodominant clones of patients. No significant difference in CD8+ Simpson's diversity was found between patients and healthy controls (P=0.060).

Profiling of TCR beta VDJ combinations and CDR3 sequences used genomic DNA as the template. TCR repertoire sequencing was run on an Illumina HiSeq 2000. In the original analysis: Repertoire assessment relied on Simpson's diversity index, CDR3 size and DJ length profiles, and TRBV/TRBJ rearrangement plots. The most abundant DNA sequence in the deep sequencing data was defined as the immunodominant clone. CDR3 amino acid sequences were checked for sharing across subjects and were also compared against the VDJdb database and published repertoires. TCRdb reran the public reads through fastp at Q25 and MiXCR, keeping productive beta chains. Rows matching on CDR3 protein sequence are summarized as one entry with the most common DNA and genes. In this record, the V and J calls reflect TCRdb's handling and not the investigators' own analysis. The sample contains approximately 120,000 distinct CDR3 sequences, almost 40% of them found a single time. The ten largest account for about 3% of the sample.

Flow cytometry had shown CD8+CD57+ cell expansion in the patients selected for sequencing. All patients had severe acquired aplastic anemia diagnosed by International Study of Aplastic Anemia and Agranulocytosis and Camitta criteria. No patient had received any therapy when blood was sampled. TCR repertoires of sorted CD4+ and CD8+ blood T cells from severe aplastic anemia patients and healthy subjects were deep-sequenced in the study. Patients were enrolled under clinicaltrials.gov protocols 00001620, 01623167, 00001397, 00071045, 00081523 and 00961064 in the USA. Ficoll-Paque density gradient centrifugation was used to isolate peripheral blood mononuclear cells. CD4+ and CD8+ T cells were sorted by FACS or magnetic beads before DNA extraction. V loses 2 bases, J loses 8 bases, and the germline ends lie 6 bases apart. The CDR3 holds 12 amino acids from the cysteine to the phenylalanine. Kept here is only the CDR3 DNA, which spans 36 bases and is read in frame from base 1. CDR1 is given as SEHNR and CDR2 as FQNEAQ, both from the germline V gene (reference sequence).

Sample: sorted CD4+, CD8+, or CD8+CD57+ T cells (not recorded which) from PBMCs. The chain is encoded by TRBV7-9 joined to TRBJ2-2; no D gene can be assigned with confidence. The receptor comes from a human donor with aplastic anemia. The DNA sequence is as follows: TGTGCCAGCAGCTTAAAAGCGGGGGAGCTGTTTTTT. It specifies CASSLKAGELFF.